Each of the 8 T cell receptor beta chains below was sequenced from the same sample in a study of T cell responses to AZD1222 COVID-19 vaccine. Profiled with immunoSEQ multiplex PCR; TCRdb holds only in-frame clones, not every one. The sample carries about 150,000 clones, more than 75% recorded once. The sample consisted of peripheral blood, taken on day 0 of AZD1222 vaccination. Every receptor here comes from an adult in good health.

The chain is built from TRBV18 and TRBJ2-3; maybe TRBD2 (5 bases). In germline, CDR1 is KGHSH, CDR2 LQKENI. Trimming took off 0 bases at V and 5 bases at J, with 12 bases between the two ends. The CDR3 has 15 amino acids. The CDR3 bases are TGTGCCAGCTCACCACCCGGGATAAGTCGAGATACGCAGTATTTT. Translated, it gives CASSPPGISRDTQYF.

This chain uses TRBV6-2 or TRBV6-3 with TRBJ2-2, with D uncertain. This CDR3 is 13 amino acids long. Germline CDR1 is MNHEY and CDR2 is SVGEGT. V gave up 2 bases and J gave up 6 bases, with 7 bases separating them. The DNA for the CDR3 is TGTGCCAGCAGTTACGCCGATTCCGGGGAGCTGTTTTTT. Its translation: CASSYADSGELFF.

The chain couples TRBV6-5 to TRBJ2-3; D unclear. Germline CDR1 reads MNHEY; CDR2 reads SVGAGI. The CDR3 is 12 amino acids. The V and J ends lost 6 bases and 5 bases respectively, with 9 bases between them. The CDR3 region is CASSPSLDTQYF. The CDR3 nucleotides are TGTGCCAGCAGCCCCTCTCTAGATACGCAGTATTTT.

The rearrangement joins TRBV12-3 or TRBV12-4 to TRBJ1-2, with TRBD1 as a possible D gene (5 bases). This CDR3 contains 13 residues. The V end was cut by 3 bases, the J end by 6 bases, with 11 bases between. CDR3 nucleotides: TGTGCCAGCAGTTTGAGTCGGGGGAATGGCTACACCTTC. This gives the protein CASSLSRGNGYTF.

This chain joins TRBV4-3 and TRBJ2-1; TRBD1 matches 11 bases. After removal of 3 bases from V and 8 bases from J, the junction contained 6 bases not matched to a gene. Germline loops: CDR1 LGHNA, CDR2 YSLEER. CDR3 length equals 15 residues. CDR3 region: CASSHGTGGTDEQFF. In DNA, the CDR3 is TGCGCCAGCAGCCACGGGACAGGGGGGACGGATGAGCAGTTCTTC.

The CDR3, as DNA: TGTGCCAGCAGCTCCCCCGGACAGGGGGACTATGGCTACACCTTC. Its translation is CASSSPGQGDYGYTF. The genes are TRBV9 and TRBJ1-2, with 10 bases matching TRBD1. Germline CDR1 SGDLS, CDR2 YYNGEE. The junction had 6 bases not matched to a gene; V was cut back by 4 bases and J by 3 bases. The CDR3 covers 15 residues.

The rearrangement uses TRBV28 and TRBJ2-3; D uncertain. Trimming cost V 6 bases and J 2 bases, with 15 bases left between them. The CDR3 totals 15 residues. Per the germline V gene, CDR1 is MDHEN and CDR2 is SYDVKM. The CDR3 bases are TGTGCCAGCAGGAGGACGACACACTCCACAGATACGCAGTATTTT. It yields the protein CASRRTTHSTDTQYF.

The V call is TRBV18, the J call TRBJ2-5; perhaps D is TRBD1 or TRBD2 (5 bases each). This CDR3 comprises 17 residues. Germline V gene data show CDR1 as KGHSH and CDR2 as LQKENI. V dropped 6 bases and J dropped 1 base, with 21 bases sitting between them. The chain's CDR3 is CASSQWGSGASQETQYF. The DNA of the CDR3 is TGTGCCAGCTCTCAGTGGGGGTCCGGGGCCTCCCAAGAGACCCAGTACTTC.